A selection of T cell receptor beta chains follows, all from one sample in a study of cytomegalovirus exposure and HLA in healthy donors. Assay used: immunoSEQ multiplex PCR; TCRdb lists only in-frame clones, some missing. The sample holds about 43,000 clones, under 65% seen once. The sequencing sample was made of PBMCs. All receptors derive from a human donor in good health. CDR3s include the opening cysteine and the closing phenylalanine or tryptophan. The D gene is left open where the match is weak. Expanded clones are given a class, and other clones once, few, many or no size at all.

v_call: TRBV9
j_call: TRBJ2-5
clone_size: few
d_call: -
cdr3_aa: CASSVGTAEGLETQYF
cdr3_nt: TGTGCCAGCAGCGTCGGGACAGCGGAGGGGTTAGAGACCCAGTACTTC

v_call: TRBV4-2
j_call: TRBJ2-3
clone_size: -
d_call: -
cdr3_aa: CASSLRDPGEDTQYF
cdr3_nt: TGTGCCAGCAGCCTCCGGGACCCGGGGGAAGATACGCAGTATTTT

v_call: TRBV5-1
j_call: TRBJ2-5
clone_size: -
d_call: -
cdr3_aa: CASSTFGEVRETQYF
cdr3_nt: TGCGCCAGCAGCACCTTCGGGGAGGTACGGGAGACCCAGTACTTC

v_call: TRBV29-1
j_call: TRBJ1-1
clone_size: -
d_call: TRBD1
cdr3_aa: CSVGDRENTEAFF
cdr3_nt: TGCAGCGTTGGGGACAGGGAGAACACTGAAGCTTTCTTT

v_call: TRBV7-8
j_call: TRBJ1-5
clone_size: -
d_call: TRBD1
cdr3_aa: CASSLDYRDRGRNQPQHF
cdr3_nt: TGTGCCAGCAGCTTAGATTATCGGGACAGGGGACGTAATCAGCCCCAGCATTTT

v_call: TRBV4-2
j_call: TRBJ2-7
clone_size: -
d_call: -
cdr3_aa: CASSQTTAAGSYEQYF
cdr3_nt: TGTGCCAGCAGCCAAACAACAGCTGCGGGATCCTACGAGCAGTACTTC

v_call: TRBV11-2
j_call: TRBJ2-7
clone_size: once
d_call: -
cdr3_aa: CASSLGTPSYEQYF
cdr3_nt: TGTGCCAGCAGCTTGGGGACTCCCTCCTACGAGCAGTACTTC

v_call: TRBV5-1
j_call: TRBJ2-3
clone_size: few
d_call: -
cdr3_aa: CASSLGDTALDTQYF
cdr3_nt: TGCGCCAGCAGCTTGGGAGACACGGCCTTGGATACGCAGTATTTT

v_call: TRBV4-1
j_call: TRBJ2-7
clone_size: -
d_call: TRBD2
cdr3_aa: CASSRVLAGGTYERYF
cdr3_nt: TGCGCCAGCAGCCGAGTTCTAGCGGGGGGCACCTACGAGCGGTACTTC

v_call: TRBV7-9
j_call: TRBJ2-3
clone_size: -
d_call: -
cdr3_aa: CASSFTTQDTQYF
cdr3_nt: TGTGCCAGCAGCTTCACTACTCAAGATACGCAGTATTTT

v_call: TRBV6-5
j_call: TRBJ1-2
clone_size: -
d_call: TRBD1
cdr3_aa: CASSEQGVYGYTF
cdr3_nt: TGTGCCAGCAGTGAGCAGGGGGTCTATGGCTACACCTTC

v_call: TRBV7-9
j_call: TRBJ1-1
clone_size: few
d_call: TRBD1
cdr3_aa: CASSLRQGEGHTEAFF
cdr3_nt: TGTGCCAGCAGCTTGCGACAGGGTGAGGGACACACTGAAGCTTTCTTT

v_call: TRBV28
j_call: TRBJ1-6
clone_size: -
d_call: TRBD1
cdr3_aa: CASSSDRNSPLHF
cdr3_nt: TGTGCCAGCAGTTCGGACAGGAATTCACCCCTCCACTTT

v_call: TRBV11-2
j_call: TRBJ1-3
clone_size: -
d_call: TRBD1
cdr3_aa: CASSHGTGDSGNTIYF
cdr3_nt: TGTGCCAGCAGCCATGGGACAGGGGACTCTGGAAACACCATATATTTT

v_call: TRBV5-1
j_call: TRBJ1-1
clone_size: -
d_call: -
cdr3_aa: CASSPDRTNTEAFF
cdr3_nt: TGCGCCAGCAGCCCCGATAGGACTAACACTGAAGCTTTCTTT

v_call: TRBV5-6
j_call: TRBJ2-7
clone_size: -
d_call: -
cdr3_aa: CASSFRQISYEQYF
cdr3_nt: TGTGCCAGCAGCTTCAGACAGATATCCTACGAGCAGTACTTC

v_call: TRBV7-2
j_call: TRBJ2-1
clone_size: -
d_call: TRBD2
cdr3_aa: CASSLSAGGPYNEQFF
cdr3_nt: TGTGCCAGCAGCTTATCAGCGGGGGGGCCATACAATGAGCAGTTCTTC

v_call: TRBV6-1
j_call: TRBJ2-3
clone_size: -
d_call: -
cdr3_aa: CASSEAGGREYF
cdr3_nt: TGTGCCAGCAGTGAAGCGGGGGGACGGGAGTATTTT

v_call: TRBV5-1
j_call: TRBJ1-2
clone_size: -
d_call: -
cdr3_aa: CASRTGGSTLGYTF
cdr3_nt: TGCGCCAGCAGGACCGGCGGGTCGACGCTAGGCTACACCTTC